This paragraph reports one T cell receptor beta chain. This sample was taken from a study of shared clonotypes between healthy human individuals. Data came from immunoSEQ multiplex PCR; TCRdb stores just in-frame clones and leaves some out. Of some 700,000 clones in the sample, around 91% were seen once. This TCR was sampled from a man aged 18 to 30 in good health. Some clones in this sample may be carry-over from other donors' samples. What was sequenced was memory CD8+ T cells from PBMCs. Subset reported: CD45RO+ cells pooled with CCR7-negative TemRA cells.

The CDR3 nucleotides are TGTGCCACCCGACCGGGACAGAGAATCGCGGACACCATATATTTT. Its protein product is CATRPGQRIADTIYF. This sequence joins TRBV5-8 and TRBJ1-3, with TRBD1 matching 7 bases. Germline V lookup: CDR1 SGHTS, CDR2 YDEGEE. Trimming took 9 bases from V and 8 from J; bases not matched to a gene: 17. CDR3 size: 15 residues.